The rows below give T cell receptor beta chains drawn from one sample of a study of graft-versus-host responses after intestinal transplantation. Clones were read by immunoSEQ multiplex PCR, and TCRdb kept only the in-frame ones, dropping some. The table shows 85,000 to 130,000 clones, with about 88% occurring only once. These receptors' antigens are unknown. The specimen was unstimulated CD4+ T cells sorted from spleen or lymph node cells, collected before intestinal transplant. All receptors come from a human donor who received an intestinal transplant. The CDR3 runs from the conserved cysteine through the conserved F or W. The D gene is left open where the match is weak. Rows may omit the clone size; those that give it use once, few, many or a size class.

CDR3: CASRTGTSVYTQYF
DNA: TGTGCCAGCAGAACCGGGACTAGCGTATATACGCAGTATTTT
D: TRBD2
size: .
J: TRBJ2-3
V: TRBV6-5

CDR3: CASSYRNQGLAYEQYF
DNA: TGTGCCAGCAGTTACCGCAACCAAGGGCTGGCCTACGAGCAGTACTTC
D: .
size: .
J: TRBJ2-7
V: TRBV2

CDR3: CASSSRRLAGGRETQYF
DNA: TGTGCCAGCAGCTCCCGACGACTAGCGGGGGGGCGGGAGACGCAGTATTTT
D: TRBD2
size: .
J: TRBJ2-3
V: TRBV11-2

CDR3: CAWSNGQGISETQYF
DNA: TGTGCCTGGAGTAATGGACAGGGTATATCAGAGACCCAGTACTTC
D: TRBD1
size: .
J: TRBJ2-5
V: TRBV30

CDR3: CASSQRQYGYTF
DNA: TGTGCCAGCAGTCAGAGACAGTATGGCTACACCTTC
D: .
size: .
J: TRBJ1-2
V: TRBV6-1

CDR3: CASSKTGDSNQPQHF
DNA: TGTGCCAGCAGCAAGACAGGGGATAGCAATCAGCCCCAGCATTTT
D: TRBD1
size: .
J: TRBJ1-5
V: TRBV6-6

CDR3: CASSLDTGFSYEQYF
DNA: TGTGCCAGCAGCTTAGACACAGGCTTCTCCTACGAGCAGTACTTC
D: .
size: .
J: TRBJ2-7
V: TRBV7-6

CDR3: CASSTRQGGSYEQYF
DNA: TGTGCCAGCAGTACCCGACAGGGGGGCTCCTACGAGCAGTACTTC
D: TRBD1
size: .
J: TRBJ2-7
V: TRBV6-5

CDR3: CASSPSRRDPGDKNIQYF
DNA: TGTGCCAGCAGCCCAAGTCGGCGCGACCCGGGGGACAAAAACATTCAGTACTTC
D: .
size: .
J: TRBJ2-4
V: TRBV13

CDR3: CASSPGTTDTQYF
DNA: TGTGCCAGCAGTCCAGGGACCACAGATACGCAGTATTTT
D: .
size: .
J: TRBJ2-3
V: TRBV2

CDR3: CANPLAGVKETQYF
DNA: TGTGCCAATCCACTAGCGGGAGTAAAAGAGACCCAGTACTTC
D: TRBD2
size: .
J: TRBJ2-5
V: TRBV27

CDR3: CSVGPVLLVNEQFF
DNA: TGCAGCGTTGGCCCAGTCCTTCTTGTTAATGAGCAGTTCTTC
D: .
size: once
J: TRBJ2-1
V: TRBV29-1

CDR3: CASSVGRGRDRKEAFF
DNA: TGTGCCAGCAGCGTAGGTCGAGGTCGGGACCGTAAGGAAGCTTTCTTT
D: .
size: .
J: TRBJ1-1
V: TRBV9

CDR3: CASSPPDGFNYGYTF
DNA: TGTGCCAGCTCACCACCTGACGGATTCAACTATGGCTACACCTTC
D: .
size: .
J: TRBJ1-2
V: TRBV18

CDR3: CASSANGGGFDFSNYEQCF
DNA: TGTGCCAGCAGCGCAAACGGGGGGGGCTTTGACTTTTCAAACTACGAGCAGTGCTTC
D: TRBD2
size: .
J: TRBJ2-7
V: TRBV11-2